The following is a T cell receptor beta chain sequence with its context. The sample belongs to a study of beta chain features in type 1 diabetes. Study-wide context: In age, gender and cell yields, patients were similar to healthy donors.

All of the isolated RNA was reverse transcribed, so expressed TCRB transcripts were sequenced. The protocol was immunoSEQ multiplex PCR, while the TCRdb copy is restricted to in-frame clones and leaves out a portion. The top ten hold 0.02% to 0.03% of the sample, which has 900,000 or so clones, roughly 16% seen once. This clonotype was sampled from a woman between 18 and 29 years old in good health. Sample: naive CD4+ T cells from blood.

CDR3 residues: CASGDSVDQYF. The CDR3 DNA follows: TGTGCCAGCGGGGACTCAGTAGACCAGTACTTC. The gene calls are TRBV2 and TRBJ2-5; D perhaps matches TRBD2 (6 bases). Between the trimmed V and J ends, which lost 8 bases and 10 bases, there was a span of 14 bases. From germline, CDR1 is SNHLY and CDR2 FYNNEI. The CDR3 has 11 amino acids.